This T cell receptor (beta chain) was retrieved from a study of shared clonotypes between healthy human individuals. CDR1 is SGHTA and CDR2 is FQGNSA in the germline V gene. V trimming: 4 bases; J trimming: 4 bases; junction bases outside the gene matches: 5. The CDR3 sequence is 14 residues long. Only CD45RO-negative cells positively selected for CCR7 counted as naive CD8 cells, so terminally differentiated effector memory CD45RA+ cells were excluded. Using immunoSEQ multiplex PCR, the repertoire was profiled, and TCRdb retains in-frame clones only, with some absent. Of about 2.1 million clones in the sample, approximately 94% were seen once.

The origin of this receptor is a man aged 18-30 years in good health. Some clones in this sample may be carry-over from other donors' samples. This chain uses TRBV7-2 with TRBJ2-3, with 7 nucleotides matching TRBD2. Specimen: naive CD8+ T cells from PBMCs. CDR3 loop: CASSYLAAADTQYF. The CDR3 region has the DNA TGTGCCAGCAGCTATCTAGCGGCTGCAGATACGCAGTATTTT.